A single sample is the source of the 22 T cell receptor beta chains below, sequenced in a study of T cells after yellow fever vaccination (dated by TCRdb to the late 2010s). The library was obtained by 5' RACE. The instrument given in TCRdb is Illumina HiSeq 2500. The public reads were reanalyzed by TCRdb: fastp trimming at Q25, MiXCR alignment, in-frame beta chains only. A single entry per CDR3 protein holds the most common genes and DNA from its merged rows. This sample comprises some 500,000 distinct CDR3 sequences, approximately 13% of them detected only once. Over 11% of the sample belongs to the ten largest clones. The treatment or condition label of this sample denotes: live attenuated yellow fever vaccine strain. The input for sequencing was PBMCs, taken on the day of the yellow fever booster vaccination. These receptors all come from a young man who received the YFV17D yellow fever vaccine.

This clonotype was seen at least ten times. The CDR3 DNA sequence: TGTGCCAGCTCAACGTCAGGTTTCAACGAGCAGTACTTC. Translated: CASSTSGFNEQYF. The chain employs TRBV18 and TRBJ2-7; D gene ambiguous. The CDR3 sequence is 13 residues long. In germline, CDR1 is KGHSH, CDR2 LQKENI. The V end lost 5 bases, the J end lost 5 bases, and 13 bases lay between the germline ends. Drawing the rest from reference TRBV18 and TRBJ2-7, the complete variable domain is NAGVMQNPRHLVRRRGQEARLRCSPMKGHSHVYWYRQLPEEGLKFMVYLQKENIIDESGMPKERFSAEFPKEGPSILRIQQVVRGDSAAYFCASSTSGFNEQYFGPGTRLTVT.

This clonotype was found a few times. CDR3 bases: TGTGCCAGCAGATTGAACTTTGAAGCTTTCTTT. Translating it yields CASRLNFEAFF. V and J are TRBV12-3 or TRBV12-4 and TRBJ1-1; no firm D call. Deletions cut 6 bases from V and 7 bases from J, with 9 bases between. The CDR3 extends over 11 amino acids.

This clonotype was found a few times. The chain combines TRBV18 with TRBJ1-4, with D perhaps matching TRBD1 (5 bases). The CDR3 consists of 14 residues. V was trimmed by 4 bases and J by 11 bases, leaving 17 bases between them. CDR1 and CDR2 (germline): KGHSH, LQKENI. CDR3 sequence: CASSQISGDGKLFF. CDR3 in DNA: TGTGCCAGCTCACAGATCTCCGGGGACGGGAAACTGTTTTTT.

This clonotype was picked up a small number of times. This sequence joins TRBV7-7 and TRBJ2-7, with D unresolved. Trimming stripped 1 base from V and 3 bases from J, with 13 bases between. CDR3 size: 15 residues. Germline lookup yields CDR1 SSHAT and CDR2 FNYEAQ (reference sequence). CDR3 sequence reads: CASSLGPNGNYEQYF. The CDR3 DNA follows: TGTGCCAGCAGCTTAGGGCCGAATGGCAACTACGAGCAGTACTTC.

The CDR3: CASSGDYSYEQYF. The DNA for the CDR3 is TGTGCCAGCAGTGGGGACTACTCCTACGAGCAGTACTTC. The rearrangement links TRBV6-6 to TRBJ2-7; 7 bases map to TRBD2. CDR3 length: 13 amino acids. The V gene end was trimmed by 5 bases and the J gene end by 0 bases; junction bases not matched to a gene: 1. Germline loops: CDR1 MNHNY, CDR2 SVGAGI (reference sequence).

This clonotype occurred a few times. The gene calls are TRBV20-1 and TRBJ2-7; D might be TRBD2 (5 bases). The CDR3 is made up of 16 amino acids. The germline CDR1 and CDR2 sequences are DFQATT and SNEGSKA (reference sequence). Trimming removed 0 bases from V and 1 base from J, with 16 bases in between. The CDR3 DNA is TGCAGTGCTAGAGACCCAGCGGAAAAGAATTCCTACGAGCAGTACTTC. Translating gives CSARDPAEKNSYEQYF.

This clonotype was seen only a few times. The J gene is TRBJ2-1, the V gene TRBV6-4, with a tentative D call TRBD2 (5 bases). V lost 6 bases, J lost 5 bases, and 11 bases lay in between. The CDR3 covers 13 residues. Germline V gene sequence: CDR1 MRHNA, CDR2 SNTAGT. The CDR3 loop is CASRRGQDNEQFF. Written as DNA, the CDR3 is TGTGCCAGCAGGAGAGGGCAAGACAATGAGCAGTTCTTC.

The J gene is TRBJ2-3, the V gene TRBV6-2 or TRBV6-3; D unclear. The CDR3 extends over 14 amino acids. CDR1 and CDR2 (germline): MNHEY, SVGEGT. Trimming removed 7 bases at V and 4 bases at J, with 15 bases between. The CDR3 DNA reads as TGTGCCAGCACCCCTCCCGGCCGGCCAGATACGCAGTATTTT. It codes for CASTPPGRPDTQYF.

This clonotype turned up a few times. The J gene is TRBJ2-6, the V gene TRBV15; D gene ambiguous. V was cut by 3 bases and J by 3 bases, with 6 bases left in between. The CDR3 has 14 amino acids. Germline-derived CDR1 and CDR2 are LNHNV and YYDKDF (reference sequence). CDR3 protein: CATSRDLGANVLTF. The CDR3 DNA reads as TGTGCCACCAGCAGGGATCTTGGGGCCAACGTCCTGACTTTC.

In its sample, this clonotype was seen a few times. The V and J genes are TRBV18 and TRBJ2-7; D may correspond to TRBD1 or TRBD2 (6 bases each). This CDR3 contains 15 residues. Germline V gene sequence: CDR1 KGHSH, CDR2 LQKENI. Trimming removed 0 bases from V and 3 bases from J, with 12 bases in between. The CDR3 DNA reads TGTGCCAGCTCACCACCTCGAGGGGGGAACTACGAGCAGTACTTC. Amino acid sequence: CASSPPRGGNYEQYF.

The chain uses TRBV27 and TRBJ2-1, with 10 positions matching TRBD1. Germline V gene lookup returns CDR1 MNHEY and CDR2 SMNVEV (reference sequence). The CDR3 length is 15 residues. J lost 4 bases, V lost 7 bases, and 7 bases had no gene match. In DNA, the CDR3 is TGTGCCAGCACCGTAGGACAGGGGGTATACAATGAGCAGTTCTTC. As protein: CASTVGQGVYNEQFF.

CDR3 residues: CASSLEGRRLKETQYF. In DNA, the CDR3 is TGCGCCAGCAGCTTGGAAGGCAGACGGCTGAAAGAGACCCAGTACTTC. V and J are TRBV5-1 and TRBJ2-5, with no clear D. Germline CDR1 SGHRS, CDR2 YFSETQ. The CDR3 is 16 residues long. The V and J ends lost 0 bases and 3 bases respectively, with 15 bases between them. Based on the CDR3 plus reference TRBV5-1 and TRBJ2-5, the full variable domain is KAGVTQTPRYLIKTRGQQVTLSCSPISGHRSVSWYQQTPGQGLQFLFEYFSETQRNKGNFPGRFSGRQFSNSRSEMNVSTLELGDSALYLCASSLEGRRLKETQYFGPGTRLLVL.

This clonotype has more than one count but fewer than ten. This chain joins TRBV29-1 and TRBJ2-5, with 10 bases aligning to TRBD1. V was pared by 3 bases and J by 4 bases, with 8 bases of the junction left unmatched. This CDR3 is built from 15 residues. Per germline, CDR1 SQVTM and CDR2 ANQGSEA. This chain's CDR3 is CSVEGEDRGRETQYF. DNA for the CDR3: TGCAGCGTTGAGGGTGAAGACAGGGGGCGAGAGACCCAGTACTTC.

The chain combines TRBV20-1 with TRBJ2-5; D call uncertain. CDR1 and CDR2 from the germline V gene are DFQATT and SNEGSKA (reference sequence). V lost 4 bases, J lost 5 bases, and 14 bases lay in between. The CDR3 totals 13 residues. Here the CDR3 reads CSAIATYKETQYF. The CDR3, as DNA: TGCAGTGCTATCGCGACATACAAGGAGACCCAGTACTTC.

This clonotype showed up just a few times. V gene TRBV7-8 combines with J gene TRBJ1-6; 9 positions agree with TRBD1. The CDR3 length is 17 residues. V lost 0 bases, J lost 7 bases, and 7 bases stayed unmatched. In germline, CDR1 is SGHVS, CDR2 FQNEAQ. The CDR3 spells CASSLAIGQGKNSPLHF. The CDR3 DNA is TGTGCCAGCAGCTTAGCGATTGGACAGGGGAAAAATTCACCCCTCCACTTT.

The chain couples TRBV28 to TRBJ2-7; 9 positions match TRBD1. With V trimmed by 8 bases and J by 6 bases, 5 bases remained unmatched. This CDR3 comprises 12 residues. Germline-derived CDR1 and CDR2 are MDHEN and SYDVKM. The CDR3 nucleotides read TGTGCCAGCGGGACAGGGTCCCTCGAGCAGTACTTC. Amino acid sequence: CASGTGSLEQYF.

The sample holds a few counts of this clonotype. The rearrangement uses TRBV5-1 and TRBJ2-1; D remains unclear. The ends were cut back, 5 bases at V and 9 bases at J, with 18 bases in the middle. This CDR3 spans 14 amino acids. Germline V CDR1 and CDR2: SGHRS, YFSETQ. Written as DNA, the CDR3 is TGCGCCAGCAGGAAACTACCCAGCCCCGGTGAGCAGTTCTTC. Amino acid sequence: CASRKLPSPGEQFF.

This clonotype was seen only a few times. The V and J genes are TRBV5-4 and TRBJ2-1; tentatively, D is TRBD1 or TRBD2 (7 bases each). Trimming left V 4 bases short and J 8 bases short, with 16 bases between. Germline V lookup: CDR1 SGHNT, CDR2 YYREEE (reference sequence). CDR3 length equals 14 residues. The CDR3 DNA reads as TGTGCCAGCAGCCCCAGGGGGGGGGCGGATGAGCAGTTCTTC. It yields the protein CASSPRGGADEQFF.

The rearrangement links TRBV9 to TRBJ2-7; TRBD2 aligns across 12 bases. The germline gives CDR1 SGDLS, CDR2 YYNGEE. V trimming: 0 bases; J trimming: 3 bases; junction bases outside the gene matches: 7. This CDR3 has 17 residues. CDR3 coding DNA: TGTGCCAGCAGCGTAGGGACTAGCGGGACTTTTCTCTACGAGCAGTACTTC. This sequence encodes CASSVGTSGTFLYEQYF.

The table lists this clonotype with a few counts. The junction differs from germline at one of its ends, possibly a read error. The rearrangement uses TRBV9 and TRBJ1-1; perhaps TRBD1 as D (5 bases). The CDR3 contains 16 residues. Per the germline V gene, CDR1 is SGDLS and CDR2 is YYNGEE. The CDR3 loop is CASSVRGDGSNTEAFF. The CDR3 nucleotides read TGTGCCAGCAGCGTGCGAGGGGACGGATCGAACACTGAGGCTTTCTTT. The variable domain in full, with the rest retrieved from reference TRBV9 and TRBJ1-1, is DSGVTQTPKHLITATGQRVTLRCSPRSGDLSVYWYQQSLDQGLQFLIQYYNGEERAKGNILERFSAQQFPDLHSELNLSSLELGDSALYFCASSVRGDGSNTEAFFGQGTRLTVV.

V is TRBV7-2 and J is TRBJ1-1; 10 nucleotides match TRBD1. V trimming: 7 bases; J trimming: 2 bases; junction bases outside the gene matches: 10. This CDR3 is built from 16 residues. The germline V gene has CDR1 SGHTA and CDR2 FQGNSA. For the CDR3, the DNA is TGTGCCAGCACCTCTGGGGACAGGGGAGGAAACACTGAAGCTTTCTTT. Its translation is CASTSGDRGGNTEAFF.

The chain is built from TRBV19 and TRBJ1-5; D remains unclear. Trimming shortened V by 5 bases and J by 0 bases, and 11 bases separated the two germline ends. The germline gives CDR1 LNHDA, CDR2 SQIVND (reference sequence). CDR3 size: 15 residues. The CDR3 coding sequence is TGTGCCAGTAGTCGAGAACCTTATAGCAATCAGCCCCAGCATTTT. It translates to CASSREPYSNQPQHF.